These 20 T cell receptor beta chains came from one sample sequenced in a study of STAT5B mutations in CD4+ large granular lymphocyte leukemia. The method was immunoSEQ multiplex PCR; TCRdb's version includes in-frame clones alone and lacks a portion of them. The sample lists 45,000 to 55,000 clones, roughly two thirds occurring once. The specimen was CD4+ T cells from blood buffy coats. Receptor source: a human donor in good health.

Note on this clone: At the DNA level, this CDR3 is encoded by other sequences in the same sample as well. This chain uses TRBV18 with TRBJ1-1; weak D call: TRBD1 (5 bases). The germline V and J ends were trimmed by 6 bases and 1 base, with 6 bases remaining between them. CDR1 and CDR2 (germline): KGHSH, LQKENI. This CDR3 has 12 residues. The CDR3 bases are TGTGCCAGCTCCCAGGGGAACACTGAAGCTTTCTTT. Encoded protein: CASSQGNTEAFF.

The chain employs TRBV15 and TRBJ1-2, with TRBD1 identical over 11 bases. The V and J ends lost 1 base and 7 bases, in that order; junction bases with no gene match: 5. The CDR3 is made up of 15 amino acids. In germline, CDR1 is LNHNV, CDR2 YYDKDF (reference sequence). In DNA, the CDR3 is TGTGCCACCAGCAGAGGCCCGGGACAGGGGGGTGGCTACACCTTC. Its translation is CATSRGPGQGGGYTF.

The V gene is TRBV5-1, the J gene TRBJ2-5; D is ambiguous. V lost 2 bases, J lost 3 bases, and 8 bases lay in between. Per germline, CDR1 SGHRS and CDR2 YFSETQ. The length of the CDR3 is 13 residues. CDR3 bases: TGCGCCAGCAGCTTTAACACTGAAGAGACCCAGTACTTC. It yields the protein CASSFNTEETQYF.

The V gene is TRBV19, the J gene TRBJ2-7; TRBD1 might be the D (5 bases). The germline V gene encodes CDR1 LNHDA and CDR2 SQIVND (reference sequence). This CDR3 has 11 amino acids. Trimming shortened V by 9 bases and J by 2 bases, and 8 bases separated the two germline ends. Written as DNA, the CDR3 is TGTGCCAGGACAGATCCCTACGAGCAGTACTTC. It translates to CARTDPYEQYF. The variable domain in full, with the rest retrieved from reference TRBV19 and TRBJ2-7, is DGGITQSPKYLFRKEGQNVTLSCEQNLNHDAMYWYRQDPGQGLRLIYYSQIVNDFQKGDIAEGYSVSREKKESFPLTVTSAQKNPTAFYLCARTDPYEQYFGPGTRLTVT.

The CDR3 loop reads CASSLTEDRGKGSNQPQHF. The DNA for the CDR3 is TGTGCCAGCAGCTTAACGGAGGACAGGGGGAAGGGTAGCAATCAGCCCCAGCATTTT. This rearrangement joins TRBV7-3 to TRBJ1-5; 10 bases align to TRBD1. This CDR3 has 19 residues. With 0 bases clipped from V and 0 bases from J, the junction kept 8 bases outside the gene matches. The V gene's germline CDR1 is SGHTA and CDR2 FQGTGA.

The chain joins TRBV7-8 to TRBJ1-2; maybe TRBD1 (6 bases). V was pared by 0 bases and J by 6 bases, with 14 bases between. This CDR3 has 15 amino acids. CDR1 and CDR2 (germline): SGHVS, FQNEAQ. Here the CDR3 DNA reads TGTGCCAGCAGCTTAGCCTCCTGGGGGGGCAATGGCTACACCTTC. It yields the protein CASSLASWGGNGYTF. The variable domain in full, completed from reference TRBV7-8 and TRBJ1-2, reads GAGVSQSPRYKVAKRGQDVALRCDPISGHVSLFWYQQALGQGPEFLTYFQNEAQLDKSGLPSDRFFAERPEGSVSTLKIQRTQQEDSAVYLCASSLASWGGNGYTFGSGTRLTVV.

This clone was seen a few times. The chain links TRBV6-1 to TRBJ1-4; perhaps TRBD1 as D (6 bases). CDR3 length: 15 residues. The V end lost 1 base, the J end lost 8 bases, and 14 bases lay between the germline ends. Germline lookup yields CDR1 MNHNS and CDR2 SASEGT. This CDR3 reads CASSEVGGSHEKLFF. Written as DNA, the CDR3 is TGTGCCAGCAGTGAAGTAGGGGGTTCCCACGAAAAACTGTTTTTT.

Only a few counts were recorded for this clone. J is TRBJ1-5 and V is TRBV7-6; D is uncertain. The CDR3 is 13 amino acids. V shed 5 bases and J shed 7 bases, with 12 bases lying between them. Germline CDR1 reads SGHVS; CDR2 reads FNYEAQ. The CDR3 is CASSPPGGQPQHF. The CDR3 DNA follows: TGTGCCAGCAGCCCTCCGGGAGGCCAGCCCCAGCATTTT.

The chain couples TRBV6-5 to TRBJ2-6; D may be TRBD2 (5 bases). This CDR3 has 15 amino acids. Per the germline V gene, CDR1 is MNHEY and CDR2 is SVGAGI. With 8 bases removed from V and 4 bases from J, the gap between germline ends came to 15 bases. The CDR3 sequence: CASRSTTGGANVLTF. CDR3 DNA: TGTGCCAGCCGGTCTACCACGGGGGGGGCCAACGTCCTGACTTTC.

In this sample, this clone turned up a few times. The chain links TRBV19 to TRBJ2-5; a weak D match, TRBD2 (6 bases). This CDR3 contains 14 residues. The V end was cut by 1 base, the J end by 4 bases, with 10 bases between. Germline CDR1 reads LNHDA; CDR2 reads SQIVND (reference sequence). This chain's CDR3 is CASSIVEGGETQYF. The CDR3 bases are TGTGCCAGTAGTATAGTGGAGGGAGGAGAGACCCAGTACTTC. Based on the CDR3 plus reference TRBV19 and TRBJ2-5, the full variable domain is DGGITQSPKYLFRKEGQNVTLSCEQNLNHDAMYWYRQDPGQGLRLIYYSQIVNDFQKGDIAEGYSVSREKKESFPLTVTSAQKNPTAFYLCASSIVEGGETQYFGPGTRLLVL.

The chain couples TRBV28 to TRBJ2-5; tentatively, D is TRBD2 (5 bases). V was cut by 5 bases and J by 3 bases, with 13 bases left in between. In germline, CDR1 is MDHEN, CDR2 SYDVKM. The CDR3 extends over 14 amino acids. CDR3: CASSIFTSEETQYF. The CDR3 DNA sequence: TGTGCCAGCAGTATTTTTACTAGTGAAGAGACCCAGTACTTC. The complete variable domain, with remaining parts taken from reference TRBV28 and TRBJ2-5, reads DVKVTQSSRYLVKRTGEKVFLECVQDMDHENMFWYRQDPGLGLRLIYFSYDVKMKEKGDIPEGYSVSREKKERFSLILESASTNQTSMYLCASSIFTSEETQYFGPGTRLLVL.

The rearrangement joins TRBV18 to TRBJ2-7; TRBD1 agrees at 8 bases. V was pared by 3 bases and J by 7 bases, with 8 bases of the junction left unmatched. CDR3 length equals 14 residues. Germline lookup yields CDR1 KGHSH and CDR2 LQKENI. The CDR3 bases are TGTGCCAGCTCACCGACTACAGGGGGTGGTGAGCAGTACGTC. It codes for CASSPTTGGGEQYV.

The chain employs TRBV28 and TRBJ2-1, with D unresolved. The CDR3 extends over 11 amino acids. V lost 5 bases to trimming and J lost 4 bases, with 3 bases between them. Germline assignment: CDR1 MDHEN and CDR2 SYDVKM. The CDR3 DNA sequence: TGTGCCAGCAGTGTTTACAATGAGCAGTTCTTC. Translating gives CASSVYNEQFF.

V is TRBV28 and J is TRBJ1-1, with D possibly matching TRBD1 (6 bases). From germline, CDR1 is MDHEN and CDR2 SYDVKM. V was shortened by 5 bases and J by 12 bases, with 13 bases between the two germline ends. This CDR3 is 11 amino acids long. CDR3 bases: TGTGCCAGCAGTGACCACAGGGCGCCTTTCTTT. Its protein product is CASSDHRAPFF.

CDR3 bases: TGTGCCAGCAGTTTTTGGGGGGGAGGGAAACAAGAGACCCAGTACTTC. Residues: CASSFWGGGKQETQYF. The rearrangement uses TRBV27 and TRBJ2-5; 7 bases are a match to TRBD2. Trimming cost V 3 bases and J 2 bases; bases outside gene matches: 9. The CDR3 consists of 16 residues. CDR1 is MNHEY, CDR2 SMNVEV, per germline (reference sequence).

The rearrangement uses TRBV11-2 and TRBJ2-5, with 7 positions matching TRBD2. Germline V CDR1 and CDR2: SGHAT, FQNNGV. This CDR3 contains 14 residues. With V trimmed by 6 bases and J by 4 bases, 8 bases remained unmatched. The CDR3 sequence is CASRVGWGGETQYF. CDR3 sequence (DNA): TGTGCCAGCAGGGTCGGGTGGGGGGGAGAGACCCAGTACTTC. Looking up the rest from reference TRBV11-2 and TRBJ2-5 gives the full variable domain: EAGVAQSPRYKIIEKRQSVAFWCNPISGHATLYWYQQILGQGPKLLIQFQNNGVVDDSQLPKDRFSAERLKGVDSTLKIQPAKLEDSAVYLCASRVGWGGETQYFGPGTRLLVL.

This clone came up a few times. CDR3 DNA sequence: TGCGCCAGCAGCTTGACAGGGGATACTGAAGCTTTCTTT. Its translation: CASSLTGDTEAFF. V and J are TRBV5-1 and TRBJ1-1; 7 nucleotides line up with TRBD1. The V segment lost 1 base and the J segment 5 bases; nucleotides outside the gene matches: 2. The CDR3 is 13 residues long. Germline loops: CDR1 SGHRS, CDR2 YFSETQ.

The CDR3 spells CASSPQGYEQYF. Written as DNA, the CDR3 is TGTGCCAGCAGTCCCCAGGGGTACGAGCAGTACTTC. V gene TRBV2 combines with J gene TRBJ2-7; D perhaps matches TRBD1 (6 bases). Germline V gene data show CDR1 as SNHLY and CDR2 as FYNNEI. The CDR3 consists of 12 residues. The V gene lost 5 bases and the J gene lost 4 bases, with 9 bases spanning the gap.

The chain couples TRBV18 to TRBJ2-3; unclear D gene. V was pared by 0 bases and J by 4 bases, with 11 bases between. Per germline, CDR1 KGHSH and CDR2 LQKENI. The CDR3 consists of 15 residues. The CDR3 region is CASSPPGSSADTQYF. In nucleotides, the CDR3 is TGTGCCAGCTCACCACCGGGTAGCAGCGCAGATACGCAGTATTTT.

This chain connects TRBV28 to TRBJ1-1; 7 nucleotides align to TRBD1. The CDR3 runs 18 residues. V lost 5 bases, J lost 6 bases, and 21 bases stayed unmatched. Germline-derived CDR1 and CDR2 are MDHEN and SYDVKM. CDR3 residues: CASSPRGKGAYVFSEAFF. Here the CDR3 DNA reads TGTGCCAGCAGTCCACGCGGGAAGGGGGCGTATGTTTTTTCTGAAGCTTTCTTT.